The rows below give T cell receptor beta chains drawn from one sample of a study of naive CD8 T cells in extremely preterm neonates. The assay was immunoSEQ multiplex PCR, and TCRdb's table has in-frame clones only and misses some. The data hold under 9,500 clones, with roughly 90% observed a single time. Sequenced input: naive CD8+ T cells from cord blood. These receptors came from a newborn in good health. The CDR3 runs from the conserved cysteine through the conserved F or W. The order of the fields is V gene, CDR3 length, D gene, J gene, clone size, CDR3 protein, CDR3 DNA. D genes are given only for firm matches. Where a row states a size, it is once, few, many or the class of an expanded clone; other rows omit it.

TRBV27	16	NA	TRBJ1-5	NA	CASSLSAGDSNQPQHF	TGTGCCAGCAGTTTATCAGCAGGGGATAGCAATCAGCCCCAGCATTTT
TRBV6-1	11	NA	TRBJ1-2	NA	CASRADYGYTF	TGTGCCAGCAGGGCGGACTATGGCTACACCTTC
TRBV7-9	14	NA	TRBJ2-5	NA	CASSLLRAQETQYF	TGTGCCAGCAGCTTACTCAGGGCCCAAGAGACCCAGTACTTC
TRBV19	13	TRBD1	TRBJ1-5	NA	CASSRQGNQPQHF	TGTGCCAGTAGTAGACAGGGAAATCAGCCCCAGCATTTT
TRBV5-1	17	TRBD2	TRBJ2-1	NA	CASSLRLAGGSYNEQFF	TGCGCCAGCAGCTTGCGACTAGCGGGAGGGTCTTACAATGAGCAGTTCTTC
TRBV5-1	18	TRBD2	TRBJ2-7	NA	CASSLSGTSGRAWYEQYF	TGCGCCAGCAGCCTATCCGGGACTAGCGGGAGGGCCTGGTACGAGCAGTACTTC
TRBV5-1	14	TRBD1	TRBJ1-1	once	CASSLRQGRTEAFF	TGCGCCAGCAGTCTTAGACAGGGGCGCACTGAAGCTTTCTTT
TRBV19	16	NA	TRBJ2-6	NA	CASSPTASSGANVLTF	TGTGCCAGTAGTCCGACTGCAAGCTCTGGGGCCAACGTCCTGACTTTC
TRBV6-1	15	TRBD1	TRBJ1-2	NA	CASSGWTGGNYGYTF	TGTGCCAGCAGTGGTTGGACAGGGGGGAACTATGGCTACACCTTC
TRBV6-1	13	NA	TRBJ1-1	NA	CASSDFPGTEAFF	TGTGCCAGCAGTGATTTTCCGGGCACTGAAGCTTTCTTT
TRBV19	16	TRBD2	TRBJ2-1	NA	CASSMSSGSSYNEQFF	TGTGCCAGTAGTATGTCTAGCGGAAGCTCCTACAATGAGCAGTTCTTC
TRBV9	15	NA	TRBJ2-2	NA	CASSVGSASTGELFF	TGTGCCAGCAGCGTAGGGAGCGCGAGCACCGGGGAGCTGTTTTTT
TRBV6-5	14	NA	TRBJ1-2	NA	CASSYDETNYGYTF	TGTGCCAGCAGTTACGATGAGACAAACTATGGCTACACCTTC
TRBV9	13	NA	TRBJ2-3	NA	CASSVRGRDTQYF	TGTGCCAGCAGCGTACGAGGGAGGGATACGCAGTATTTT
TRBV7-2	14	TRBD1	TRBJ1-2	NA	CASSSGTGDYGYTF	TGTGCCAGCAGCTCAGGGACAGGGGACTATGGCTACACCTTC
TRBV27	18	TRBD2	TRBJ2-2	NA	CAIPPRLAGGHLAGELFF	TGTGCCATCCCACCCCGACTAGCGGGAGGGCATTTAGCCGGGGAGCTGTTTTTT